These T cell receptor beta chains were read from a single sample in a study of CD4 and CD8 cells across lung adenocarcinoma regions. Each CDR3 protein is one row after TCRdb ran MiXCR on the PCR reads. The sample has 6,500 to 8,500 distinct CDR3 sequences; approximately 50% are singletons. Sequenced sample: CD4+ T cells from the center of a lung tumor. The receptors stem from a female donor with lung adenocarcinoma. The CD4 and CD8 labels of this study may be unreliable. CDR3s include the opening cysteine and the closing phenylalanine or tryptophan. D genes are given only for firm matches. Clone sizes are given selectively: once, few, many, or a class where the clone is expanded.

cdr3_nt cdr3_aa v_call clone_size j_call d_call
TGCGCCAGCAGCTTGGGGACAGGGGGCCGGGGCTCCGAGCAGTACTTC CASSLGTGGRGSEQYF TRBV5-1 NA TRBJ2-7 TRBD1
TGTGCCAGCACCCCGTCGGGCCAGATGGACGAGACCCAGTACTTC CASTPSGQMDETQYF TRBV11-2 NA TRBJ2-5 NA
TGTGCCAGCAGCTTAAGCGTCGGGTACACTGAAGCTTTCTTT CASSLSVGYTEAFF TRBV7-2 few TRBJ1-1 NA
TGTGCCAGCAGGGGACTCGAGAACACTGAAGCTTTCTTT CASRGLENTEAFF TRBV6-5 medium-sized TRBJ1-1 NA
TGCAGTGCTAGTAAAGGAGGAACCAGGGACGAGCAGTACTTC CSASKGGTRDEQYF TRBV20-1 NA TRBJ2-7 NA
TGTGGCGCGGGGCTCGGGGGCCGTGACCAAGAGACCCAGTACTTC CGAGLGGRDQETQYF TRBV27 NA TRBJ2-5 NA
TGTGCCAGCAGTTCCGACACAGCCTACAATGAGCAGTTCTTC CASSSDTAYNEQFF TRBV3-1 many TRBJ2-1 NA
TGTGCCACCCGGGGGCCGGGGGCCAAAGACACGCAGTATTTC CATRGPGAKDTQYF TRBV10-3 NA TRBJ2-4 NA
TGCGCCAGCAGTGATTACGACGAGCAGTACTTC CASSDYDEQYF TRBV10-2 NA TRBJ2-7 NA
TGTGCCAGCAGAAAGTATTTCGGGGGGGGGGACAATGAGCAGTTCTTC CASRKYFGGGDNEQFF TRBV6-1 NA TRBJ2-1 TRBD2
TGTGCCAGCAGCGTGGGGTTGACCTCGAGCTCCTACAATGAGCAGTTCTTC CASSVGLTSSSYNEQFF TRBV9 few TRBJ2-1 NA
TGTGGGGGCAGGGACCAAGATACCCAGTACTTC CGGRDQDTQYF TRBV10-3 once TRBJ2-5 NA
TGTGCCAGCAGTCCAGGGGGCTACGAGCAGTACTTC CASSPGGYEQYF TRBV27 medium-sized TRBJ2-7 TRBD1
TGTGCCAGCAGTTATGCGGGACAGGGAGGCCTTGAAGCTTTCTTT CASSYAGQGGLEAFF TRBV6-5 NA TRBJ1-1 TRBD1
TGTGCCAGCAGCAGTAGACAGGGCTCCCACGAGCAGTTCTTC CASSSRQGSHEQFF TRBV7-2 few TRBJ2-1 TRBD1
TGTGCCAGCAGCATGACCGGGACAGGGTCGCACGAGCAGTACTTC CASSMTGTGSHEQYF TRBV7-2 NA TRBJ2-7 TRBD1
TGCGCCAGCAGCCTCGCCGGGGGTACCAAAGACATTCAGTATTTC CASSLAGGTKDIQYF TRBV4-1 NA TRBJ2-4 NA
TGTGGCGGCACTCGGCTGTGTGCCACAGATATGCAGTATTTC CGGTRLCATDMQYF TRBV6-1 NA TRBJ2-3 NA
TGTGCCAGCAGTGGCGGGACTAACTACAATGAGCAGTTCTTC CASSGGTNYNEQFF TRBV6-1 NA TRBJ2-1 TRBD2
TGTGCCAGCAGTTCAGGACTAGCGGGAGGGGTGAACTACGAGCAGTACTTC CASSSGLAGGVNYEQYF TRBV27 NA TRBJ2-7 TRBD2
TGTGCCAGCAGGGTGACAGGGATAGATACGCAGTATTTT CASRVTGIDTQYF TRBV6-1 medium-sized TRBJ2-3 TRBD1
TGTGCCAGCAGTCGACAGGTATTACCCAGCAATGAGCAGTTCTTC CASSRQVLPSNEQFF TRBV6-1 NA TRBJ2-1 NA
TGTGCCAGCTCAATCTGGGTTAGCGGGAGGGCCGATGAGCAGTACTTC CASSIWVSGRADEQYF TRBV11-3 NA TRBJ2-5 TRBD2
TGTGCCAGCAGTTTTCTAGCGGATATCCAAGAGACCCAGTACTTC CASSFLADIQETQYF TRBV27 many TRBJ2-5 TRBD2
TGTGCCAGCAGTGCCTCGGGGCCGGGAGGCACAGACATTCAGTACTTC CASSASGPGGTDIQYF TRBV27 NA TRBJ2-4 TRBD2
TGTGCCAGCACCTCCGCGGGACTAGCGGGGATAACTAGCACAGATACGCAGTATTTT CASTSAGLAGITSTDTQYF TRBV6-1 few TRBJ2-3 TRBD2
TGTGCCAGCAGCTTAGTTGGGCTGAGCTCCTACGAGCAGTACTTC CASSLVGLSSYEQYF TRBV7-2 NA TRBJ2-7 NA
TGCGCCAGGAGCCTCGGGGGCGGTGACACAGATACCCAGTATTTC CARSLGGGDTDTQYF TRBV4-1 NA TRBJ2-3 NA
TGTGCCTGCAGGCTGAGAGCCATAAACACGCAGTACTTT CACRLRAINTQYF TRBV10-2 NA TRBJ2-3 NA
TGTGCCAGCAGCGGGCGACGGGCGGGGGGCAAAGAGACGCAGTATTTC CASSGRRAGGKETQYF TRBV27 NA TRBJ2-3 TRBD2
TGCGCCAGCAGCCAAGGAAGCCGAGTCGAGCAGTTCTTC CASSQGSRVEQFF TRBV4-1 once TRBJ2-1 NA
TGTGCCAGCAGTGGGGCTAGCCCGTATGAGCAGTTCTTC CASSGASPYEQFF TRBV6-1 few TRBJ2-1 NA
TGTGCCAGCAGTTACTCGGGACTAGCGGGAGAGTTTGAGCAGTTCTTC CASSYSGLAGEFEQFF TRBV6-5 many TRBJ2-1 TRBD2
TGTGCCAGCAGTTACCAACGGGACAGGGGGAGTGAGCAGTTCTTC CASSYQRDRGSEQFF TRBV6-5 NA TRBJ2-1 TRBD1
TGTGCCAGCAGTGAGCAGCAACCAAGGAGTGCCAAAAACATTCAGTACTTC CASSEQQPRSAKNIQYF TRBV6-1 NA TRBJ2-4 NA
TGTGCCAGTCAGACAGGGGGCGCCTACAATGAGCAGTACTTT CASQTGGAYNEQYF TRBV10-3 NA TRBJ2-3 TRBD1
TGTGCCAGCAGTGAAGACAGTGGCTACGAGCAGTACTTC CASSEDSGYEQYF TRBV6-1 NA TRBJ2-7 NA
TGTGCCAGCAGTTACGGGGGGCCAGCGGGCTACACCTTC CASSYGGPAGYTF TRBV6-6 NA TRBJ1-2 NA
TGTGCCAGCAGTCTAACAGGGTTTTCACCCCTCCACTTT CASSLTGFSPLHF TRBV7-2 many TRBJ1-6 NA
TGTGCCAGCAGTGGACGGCCGGTAGGGCAAACGACCCGGCTCTTC CASSGRPVGQTTRLF TRBV27 NA TRBJ2-5 NA
TGTGCCAGCGGAAGTACACCGACAACCTACAATGAGCAGTTCTTC CASGSTPTTYNEQFF TRBV7-9 NA TRBJ2-1 NA
TGTGCCAGCAGTTACTCGAAACAGCTAAACACCGGGGAGCTGTTTTTT CASSYSKQLNTGELFF TRBV6-2/TRBV6-3 NA TRBJ2-2 NA
TGTGCCAGCAGTTTTGGGACTAGCGCCTACGAGCAGTTATTC CASSFGTSAYEQLF TRBV6-5 NA TRBJ2-1 TRBD2
TGTGCCAGTACCTTCAGCGGGAGAAAGCAGTTCTTC CASTFSGRKQFF TRBV6-2/TRBV6-3 NA TRBJ2-1 TRBD2
TGTGCCAGCAGCGAGACCGGACAGAGAACAGATACGCAGTATTTT CASSETGQRTDTQYF TRBV7-3 NA TRBJ2-3 NA
TGTGCCAGCAGTGACAGGGGTGAAAACATTCAGTACTTC CASSDRGENIQYF TRBV6-1 NA TRBJ2-4 NA
TGTGCCAGCAGTTTAGAGGACGGTTACTACAATGAGCAGTTCTTC CASSLEDGYYNEQFF TRBV6-2/TRBV6-3 many TRBJ2-1 NA
TGTGCCAGCAGTTACGGGGGGCTAGCGGCCTTACTGTGGGGCAAAAACATTCAGTACTTT CASSYGGLAALLWGKNIQYF TRBV6-5 NA TRBJ2-4 NA
TGTGCCAGCAGCCCCAAGACCCGGGTCCTCTCAGTCAATGAGCAGTTCTTC CASSPKTRVLSVNEQFF TRBV14 NA TRBJ2-1 NA